One sample yielded the 31 T cell receptor beta chains listed below, sequenced in a study of cytomegalovirus exposure and HLA in healthy donors. The method was immunoSEQ multiplex PCR; TCRdb's version includes in-frame clones alone and lacks a portion of them. Altogether more than 55,000 clones are present, 95% to 96% being singletons, with the ten largest covering about 0.96%. Sequencing was carried out using PBMCs. The receptors originated from a man aged 18 to 29 in good health and CMV-seronegative.

This clone occurred once. This rearrangement joins TRBV6-5 to TRBJ2-5; tentative D call: TRBD1 (5 bases). The V end lost 7 bases, the J end lost 4 bases, and 13 bases lay between the germline ends. CDR3 size: 13 residues. Per the germline V gene, CDR1 is MNHEY and CDR2 is SVGAGI. The CDR3 loop reads CASTPIQGETQYF. The DNA of the CDR3 is TGTGCCAGCACCCCCATCCAGGGAGAGACCCAGTACTTC.

This clone was found once. This chain connects TRBV10-3 to TRBJ1-5, with D perhaps matching TRBD1 (5 bases). V lost 3 bases to trimming and J lost 3 bases, with 15 bases between them. This CDR3 is 16 amino acids long. Germline V lookup: CDR1 ENHRY, CDR2 SYGVKD. CDR3 residues: CAISEGQQPLNQPQHF. As DNA, the CDR3 is TGTGCCATCAGTGAAGGACAACAGCCTCTCAATCAGCCCCAGCATTTT.

The rearrangement joins TRBV5-4 to TRBJ2-7; 8 nucleotides align to TRBD1. The CDR3 loop spans 14 amino acids. V was pared by 4 bases and J by 1 base, with 4 bases of the junction left unmatched. Per germline, CDR1 SGHNT and CDR2 YYREEE (reference sequence). Here the CDR3 reads CASSRQGLSYEQYF. The CDR3 DNA reads as TGTGCCAGCAGCCGACAGGGGCTGTCCTACGAGCAGTACTTC. Supplemented by reference TRBV5-4 and TRBJ2-7, the full variable domain reads ETGVTQSPTHLIKTRGQQVTLRCSSQSGHNTVSWYQQALGQGPQFIFQYYREEENGRGNFPPRFSGLQFPNYSSELNVNALELDDSALYLCASSRQGLSYEQYFGPGTRLTVT.

The chain is built from TRBV7-9 and TRBJ2-1; 11 bases align to TRBD2. V shed 4 bases, J shed 3 bases, and the junction held 2 bases outside the gene matches. CDR1 is SEHNR, CDR2 FQNEAQ, per germline (reference sequence). The length of the CDR3 is 15 residues. The CDR3 spells CASSSTSGDYNEQFF. In DNA form, the CDR3 reads TGTGCCAGCAGCTCGACTAGCGGGGACTACAATGAGCAGTTCTTC.

CDR3 amino acids: CASREEGAREKLFF. The CDR3 DNA follows: TGTGCCAGCAGAGAGGAGGGGGCGCGGGAAAAACTGTTTTTT. The J gene is TRBJ1-4, the V gene TRBV6-1; 7 positions agree with TRBD1. The CDR3 has 14 residues. CDR1 MNHNS and CDR2 SASEGT come from the germline V gene. Germline trimming cut 6 bases from V and 8 bases from J; bases unmatched to any gene: 9.

This chain joins TRBV27 and TRBJ2-5; a possible D gene is TRBD2 (5 bases). The germline V gene encodes CDR1 MNHEY and CDR2 SMNVEV (reference sequence). This CDR3 comprises 11 residues. V lost 7 bases and J lost 7, with 10 bases in between. The chain's CDR3 is CASKIRGTQYF. The DNA for the CDR3 is TGTGCCAGCAAAATCCGGGGGACCCAGTACTTC.

The V gene is TRBV19, the J gene TRBJ2-2; maybe TRBD2 (6 bases). Trimming shortened V by 3 bases and J by 3 bases, and 11 bases separated the two germline ends. Germline assignment: CDR1 LNHDA and CDR2 SQIVND (reference sequence). CDR3 length: 15 amino acids. Here the CDR3 DNA reads TGTGCCAGTAGTATTCGGGGGATTTACACCGGGGAGCTGTTTTTT. Translated, it gives CASSIRGIYTGELFF.

This clone is judged medium-sized. V usage is TRBV6-5 and J usage is TRBJ2-5, with D perhaps TRBD1 (6 bases). CDR1 is MNHEY and CDR2 is SVGAGI in the germline V gene. V dropped 6 bases and J dropped 2 bases, with 16 bases sitting between them. The CDR3 sequence is 15 residues long. CDR3 region: CASRYDRTVQETQYF. CDR3 nucleotide sequence: TGTGCCAGCAGATACGACCGGACAGTTCAAGAGACCCAGTACTTC.

The chain uses TRBV4-2 and TRBJ2-2, with D perhaps TRBD2 (7 bases). Trimming cost V 4 bases and J 7 bases, with 10 bases left between them. Germline lookup yields CDR1 LGHNA and CDR2 YNFKEQ. CDR3 length equals 13 residues. CDR3 nucleotides: TGTGCCAGCAGCCCGGGGGGCGTCGGGGAGCTGTTTTTT. Encoded protein: CASSPGGVGELFF.

The genes are TRBV7-2 and TRBJ2-5; the D gene is possibly TRBD2 (6 bases). This CDR3 region has 14 residues. V was pared by 1 base and J by 3 bases, with 9 bases between. Germline V gives CDR1 SGHTA, CDR2 FQGNSA. The CDR3 coding sequence is TGTGCCAGCAGCTTAGACTGGGGGGAAGAGACCCAGTACTTC. Translating gives CASSLDWGEETQYF.

Only one count was recorded for this clone. The J gene is TRBJ1-2, the V gene TRBV7-9, with D unresolved. V lost 0 bases, J lost 8 bases, and 13 bases lay in between. The germline gives CDR1 SEHNR, CDR2 FQNEAQ (reference sequence). This CDR3 region has 14 residues. DNA of the CDR3: TGTGCCAGCAGCTTAGCGTATCAGGAGGGCGGCTACACCTTC. Its protein product is CASSLAYQEGGYTF.

Here the CDR3 DNA reads TGTGCCAGCAGCTTGGGACTAGCGGGAGCCGGGGAGCTGTTTTTT. Its protein is CASSLGLAGAGELFF. V usage is TRBV5-6 and J usage is TRBJ2-2, with 12 positions matching TRBD2. Germline V CDR1 and CDR2: SGHDT, YYEEEE. CDR3 length: 15 amino acids. V shed 0 bases and J 6 bases; nucleotides not matched to a gene: 0. The whole variable domain, filled in from reference TRBV5-6 and TRBJ2-2, reads DAGVTQSPTHLIKTRGQQVTLRCSPKSGHDTVSWYQQALGQGPQFIFQYYEEEERQRGNFPDRFSGHQFPNYSSELNVNALLLGDSALYLCASSLGLAGAGELFFGEGSRLTVL.

The rearrangement links TRBV30 to TRBJ2-2; 8 bases fit TRBD1. The ends lost 0 bases at V and 2 bases at J; junction bases unmatched: 5. The CDR3 spans 16 residues. The germline CDR1 and CDR2 sequences are GTSNPN and SVGIG (reference sequence). CDR3 in amino acids: CAWSVLDRDNTGELFF. The CDR3 DNA is TGTGCCTGGAGTGTGTTGGACAGGGACAACACCGGGGAGCTGTTTTTT.

The rearrangement links TRBV7-9 to TRBJ2-2; 7 positions agree with TRBD1. The CDR3 extends over 17 amino acids. Germline CDR1 SEHNR, CDR2 FQNEAQ (reference sequence). J gave up 6 bases and V 6 bases, and 16 bases lay outside the gene matches. DNA of the CDR3: TGTGCCAGCAGGCCGGTCTATCGCGACAGGGAAGCCGGGGAGCTGTTTTTT. As protein: CASRPVYRDREAGELFF.

The chain is built from TRBV5-6 and TRBJ1-1; D not certain. Germline assignment: CDR1 SGHDT and CDR2 YYEEEE. V lost 2 bases and J lost 5, with 7 bases in between. CDR3 size: 12 residues. CDR3 sequence: CASSFGNTEAFF. For the CDR3, the DNA is TGTGCCAGCAGCTTTGGCAATACTGAAGCTTTCTTT.

The chain couples TRBV5-4 to TRBJ2-3, with 11 bases identical to TRBD2. The junction had 2 bases not matched to a gene; V was cut back by 0 bases and J by 2 bases. The CDR3 is made up of 16 amino acids. Per germline, CDR1 SGHNT and CDR2 YYREEE (reference sequence). This CDR3 is CASSLVAGGYTDTQYF. CDR3 nucleotides: TGTGCCAGCAGCTTGGTAGCGGGAGGGTACACAGATACGCAGTATTTT.

The gene calls are TRBV28 and TRBJ1-1; TRBD1 matches 9 bases. The trim removed 7 bases at V and 4 bases at J, leaving 10 bases unmatched. The CDR3 is made up of 15 amino acids. Germline V gene sequence: CDR1 MDHEN, CDR2 SYDVKM. CDR3 loop: CASTRDRVGATEAFF. The CDR3 region has the DNA TGTGCCAGCACCAGGGACAGGGTCGGTGCCACTGAAGCTTTCTTT.

The rearrangement joins TRBV15 to TRBJ2-1, with 7 nucleotides matching TRBD2. The germline CDR1 and CDR2 sequences are LNHNV and YYDKDF (reference sequence). The V segment lost 3 bases and the J segment 0 bases; nucleotides outside the gene matches: 5. This CDR3 spans 16 amino acids. CDR3: CATSRVLALSYNEQFF. DNA for the CDR3: TGTGCCACCAGCAGGGTACTAGCGCTCTCCTACAATGAGCAGTTCTTC.

In DNA, the CDR3 is TGTGCCAGCAGTTGGTGGGAGGGCGACTACGAGCAGTACTTC. This sequence encodes CASSWWEGDYEQYF. This chain links TRBV6-1 with TRBJ2-7; 7 nucleotides line up with TRBD2. Germline V CDR1 and CDR2: MNHNS, SASEGT. Germline trimming cut 5 bases from V and 3 bases from J; bases unmatched to any gene: 7. This CDR3 region has 14 residues.

V and J are TRBV6-6 and TRBJ1-4; TRBD1 might be the D (5 bases). The V end was cut by 6 bases, the J end by 0 bases, with 8 bases between. Germline CDR1 and CDR2: MNHNY and SVGAGI (reference sequence). The CDR3 loop spans 14 amino acids. The CDR3 is CASRQVATNEKLFF. The CDR3, as DNA: TGTGCCAGCAGACAGGTTGCAACTAATGAAAAACTGTTTTTT.

J is TRBJ2-7 and V is TRBV4-1, with D perhaps TRBD1 (5 bases). The CDR3 loop spans 14 amino acids. Germline V lookup: CDR1 MGHRA, CDR2 YSYEKL. Trimming took 1 base from V and 3 from J, leaving 10 bases between them. CDR3 region: CASSQVLGHYEQYF. The CDR3 nucleotides are TGCGCCAGCAGCCAAGTTTTAGGACACTACGAGCAGTACTTC.

The chain is built from TRBV10-2 and TRBJ1-2; D gene unclear. The V gene's germline CDR1 is WSHSY and CDR2 SAAADI. The CDR3 sequence is 16 residues long. The germline V and J ends were trimmed by 6 bases and 0 bases, with 17 bases remaining between them. For the CDR3, the DNA is TGCGCCAGCAGCCCCATTGGTGCCGGGACTAACTATGGCTACACCTTC. This codes for CASSPIGAGTNYGYTF.

V is TRBV7-9 and J is TRBJ2-2, with 11 bases matching TRBD2. This CDR3 comprises 19 residues. V shed 2 bases, J shed 0 bases, and the junction held 8 bases outside the gene matches. In germline, CDR1 is SEHNR, CDR2 FQNEAQ (reference sequence). Written as DNA, the CDR3 is TGTGCCAGCAGCTTAACTAGCGGGAGAGCTAGGTCGAACACCGGGGAGCTGTTTTTT. It codes for CASSLTSGRARSNTGELFF.

The rearrangement joins TRBV4-3 to TRBJ1-2; perhaps TRBD1 as D (6 bases). Between the trimmed V and J ends, which lost 1 base and 2 bases, there was a span of 11 bases. Germline loops: CDR1 LGHNA, CDR2 YSLEER. The CDR3 runs 15 residues. CDR3 DNA: TGCGCCAGCAGCCAAGTAACCGGGACAAACTATGGCTACACCTTC. Amino acids: CASSQVTGTNYGYTF.

The chain has TRBV19 and TRBJ2-3, with D possibly TRBD2 on 6 matching bases. This CDR3 has 17 amino acids. The V gene lost 11 bases and the J gene lost 5 bases, with 29 bases spanning the gap. Germline CDR1 LNHDA, CDR2 SQIVND (reference sequence). CDR3 in amino acids: CAAGGVGTPFIGDTQYF. CDR3 nucleotide sequence: TGTGCCGCCGGGGGTGTAGGCACTCCTTTCATCGGAGATACGCAGTATTTT.

In its sample, this clone was seen once. V is TRBV6-1 and J is TRBJ2-5, with TRBD2 matching 10 bases. The CDR3 extends over 14 amino acids. Germline-derived CDR1 and CDR2 are MNHNS and SASEGT. The junction had 8 bases not matched to a gene; V was cut back by 7 bases and J by 6 bases. The CDR3, as DNA: TGTGCCAGCACCACCGGGACTAGCGTTCAGACCCAGTACTTC. This translates into CASTTGTSVQTQYF.

The J gene is TRBJ1-1, the V gene TRBV10-3; a weak D match, TRBD1 (6 bases). Trimming pared 0 bases from V and 1 base from J, leaving 9 bases between. This CDR3 spans 15 amino acids. From germline, CDR1 is ENHRY and CDR2 SYGVKD. CDR3 nucleotides: TGTGCCATCAGTGAGTCGGGGGGGCGGAACACTGAAGCTTTCTTT. Translating gives CAISESGGRNTEAFF.

V gene TRBV4-2 combines with J gene TRBJ2-3; 10 bases fit TRBD1. Germline trimming cut 3 bases from V and 1 base from J; bases unmatched to any gene: 13. The V gene's germline CDR1 is LGHNA and CDR2 YNFKEQ. This CDR3 region has 19 residues. In DNA, the CDR3 is TGTGCCAGCAGCCATTACCTTCTTCGGGACAGGGGAGGCACAGATACGCAGTATTTT. Protein product: CASSHYLLRDRGGTDTQYF.

This clone has only one observation. The chain employs TRBV13 and TRBJ2-3; D may be TRBD2 (5 bases). Germline lookup yields CDR1 PRHDT and CDR2 FYEKMQ (reference sequence). Trimming took 5 bases from V and 8 from J, leaving 17 bases between them. The CDR3 extends over 14 amino acids. The CDR3 here is CASSPSSGLFTQYF. CDR3 sequence (DNA): TGTGCCAGCAGCCCAAGCTCAGGACTGTTTACGCAGTATTTT.

V usage is TRBV7-9 and J usage is TRBJ2-5; D is perhaps TRBD2 (7 bases). The germline V gene encodes CDR1 SEHNR and CDR2 FQNEAQ (reference sequence). The CDR3 consists of 14 residues. Trimming took off 5 bases at V and 5 bases at J, with 15 bases between the two ends. CDR3 protein: CASSGQWGGETQYF. DNA of the CDR3: TGTGCCAGCAGCGGACAGTGGGGAGGGGAGACCCAGTACTTC.

The chain employs TRBV6-5 and TRBJ1-3, with D uncertain. The CDR3 is 16 amino acids. Trimming cost V 3 bases and J 0 bases, with 12 bases left between them. Germline assignment: CDR1 MNHEY and CDR2 SVGAGI. CDR3 nucleotides: TGTGCCAGCAGTTATTCTCTGGCCCACTCTGGAAACACCATATATTTT. Translation gives CASSYSLAHSGNTIYF.